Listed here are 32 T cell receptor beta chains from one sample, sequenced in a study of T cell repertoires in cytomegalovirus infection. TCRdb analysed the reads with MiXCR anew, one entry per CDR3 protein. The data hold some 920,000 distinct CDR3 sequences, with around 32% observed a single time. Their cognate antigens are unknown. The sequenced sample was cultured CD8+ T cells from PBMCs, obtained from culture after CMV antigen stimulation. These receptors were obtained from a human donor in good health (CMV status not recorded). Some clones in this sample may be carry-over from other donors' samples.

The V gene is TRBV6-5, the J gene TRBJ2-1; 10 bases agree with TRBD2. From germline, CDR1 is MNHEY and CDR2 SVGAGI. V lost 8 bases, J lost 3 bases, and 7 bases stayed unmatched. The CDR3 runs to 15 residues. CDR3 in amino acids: CASALAGENYNEQFF. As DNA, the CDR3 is TGTGCCAGCGCCCTAGCGGGGGAAAACTACAATGAGCAGTTCTTC.

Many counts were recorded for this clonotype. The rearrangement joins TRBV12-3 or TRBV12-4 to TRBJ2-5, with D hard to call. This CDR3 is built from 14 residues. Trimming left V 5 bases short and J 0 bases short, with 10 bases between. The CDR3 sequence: CASSPTRYQETQYF. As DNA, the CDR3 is TGTGCCAGCAGTCCAACCCGGTACCAAGAGACCCAGTACTTC.

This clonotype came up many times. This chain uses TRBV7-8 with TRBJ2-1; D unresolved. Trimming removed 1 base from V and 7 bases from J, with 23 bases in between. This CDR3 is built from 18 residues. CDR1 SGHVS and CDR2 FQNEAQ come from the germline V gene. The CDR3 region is CASSLVGRSLIPRNEQFF. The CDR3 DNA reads TGTGCCAGCAGCTTAGTAGGGCGCTCCCTAATTCCCAGAAATGAGCAGTTCTTC.

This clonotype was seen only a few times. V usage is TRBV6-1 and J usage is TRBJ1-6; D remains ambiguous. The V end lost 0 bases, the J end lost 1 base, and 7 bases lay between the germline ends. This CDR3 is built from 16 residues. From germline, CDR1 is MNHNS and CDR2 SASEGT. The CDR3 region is CASSEARVSYNSPLHF. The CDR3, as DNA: TGTGCCAGCAGTGAAGCGCGAGTATCCTATAATTCACCCCTCCACTTT.

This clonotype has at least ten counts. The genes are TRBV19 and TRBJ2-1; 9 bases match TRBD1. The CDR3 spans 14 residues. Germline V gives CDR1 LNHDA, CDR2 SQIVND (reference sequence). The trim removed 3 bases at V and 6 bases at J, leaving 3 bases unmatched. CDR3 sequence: CASSIGTGFNEQFF. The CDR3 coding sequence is TGTGCCAGTAGTATCGGGACAGGGTTCAATGAGCAGTTCTTC.

Here the CDR3 DNA reads TGTGCCAGCAGTGAAGAGGTAGCCACTTTTCACTATGGCTACACCTTC. Residues: CASSEEVATFHYGYTF. The chain carries TRBV6-1 and TRBJ1-2; no definite D call. The CDR3 is 16 amino acids. Between the trimmed V and J ends, which lost 1 base and 3 bases, there was a span of 15 bases. From germline, CDR1 is MNHNS and CDR2 SASEGT.

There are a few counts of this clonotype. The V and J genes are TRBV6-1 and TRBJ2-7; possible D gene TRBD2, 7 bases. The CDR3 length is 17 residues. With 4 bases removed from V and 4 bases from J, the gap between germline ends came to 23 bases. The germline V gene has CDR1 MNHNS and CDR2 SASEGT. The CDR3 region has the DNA TGTGCCAGCAGTGCCCCCCGAGGGGGGGCCTCAGCGTACGAGCAGTACTTC. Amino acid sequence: CASSAPRGGASAYEQYF.

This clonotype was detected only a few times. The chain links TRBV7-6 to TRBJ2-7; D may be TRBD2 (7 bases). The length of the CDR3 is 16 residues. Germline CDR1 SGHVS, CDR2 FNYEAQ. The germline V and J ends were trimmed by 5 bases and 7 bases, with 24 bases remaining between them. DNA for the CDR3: TGTGCCAGCAGCCTCGGACAGTGGGGGACTACGATGGAGCAGTACTTC. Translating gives CASSLGQWGTTMEQYF.

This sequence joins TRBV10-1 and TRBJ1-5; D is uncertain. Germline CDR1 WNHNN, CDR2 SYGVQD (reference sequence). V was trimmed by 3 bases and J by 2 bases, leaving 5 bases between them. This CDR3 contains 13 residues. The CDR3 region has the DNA TGCGCCAGCAGTGATTGGGGCAATCAGCCCCAGCATTTT. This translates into CASSDWGNQPQHF.

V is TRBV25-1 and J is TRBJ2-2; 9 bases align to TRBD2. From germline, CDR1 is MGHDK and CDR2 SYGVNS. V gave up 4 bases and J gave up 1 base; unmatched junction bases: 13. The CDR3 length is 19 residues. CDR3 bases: TGTGCCAGCAGTGGGGTGTTGCGGCGGGGGGGCAAGAACACCGGGGAGCTGTTTTTT. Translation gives CASSGVLRRGGKNTGELFF.

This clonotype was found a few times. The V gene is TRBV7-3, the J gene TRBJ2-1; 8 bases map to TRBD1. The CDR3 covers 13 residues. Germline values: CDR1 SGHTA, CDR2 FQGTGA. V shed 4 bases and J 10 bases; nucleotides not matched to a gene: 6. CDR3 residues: CASSYITGGEQFF. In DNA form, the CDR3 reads TGTGCCAGCAGCTATATTACAGGGGGGGAGCAGTTCTTC.

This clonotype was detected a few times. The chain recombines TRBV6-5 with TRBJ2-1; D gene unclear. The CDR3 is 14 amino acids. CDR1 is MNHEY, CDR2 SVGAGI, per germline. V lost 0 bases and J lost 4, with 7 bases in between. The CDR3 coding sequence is TGTGCCAGCAGTTACTCAAACTTTTACAATGAGCAGTTCTTC. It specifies CASSYSNFYNEQFF.

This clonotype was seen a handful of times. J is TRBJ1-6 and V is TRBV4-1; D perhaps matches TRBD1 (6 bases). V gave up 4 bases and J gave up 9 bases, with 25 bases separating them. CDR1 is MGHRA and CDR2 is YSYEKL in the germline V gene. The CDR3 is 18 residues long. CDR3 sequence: CASSLSGTKLMVGSPLHF. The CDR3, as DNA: TGCGCCAGCAGCCTCTCCGGGACAAAGCTTATGGTTGGTTCACCCCTCCACTTT.

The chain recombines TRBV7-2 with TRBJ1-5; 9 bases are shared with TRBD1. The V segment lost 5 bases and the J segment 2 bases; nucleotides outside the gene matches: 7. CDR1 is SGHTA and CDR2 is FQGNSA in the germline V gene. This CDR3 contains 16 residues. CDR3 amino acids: CASSADRGGGNQPQHF. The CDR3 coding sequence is TGTGCCAGCAGCGCCGACAGGGGGGGGGGCAATCAGCCCCAGCATTTT.

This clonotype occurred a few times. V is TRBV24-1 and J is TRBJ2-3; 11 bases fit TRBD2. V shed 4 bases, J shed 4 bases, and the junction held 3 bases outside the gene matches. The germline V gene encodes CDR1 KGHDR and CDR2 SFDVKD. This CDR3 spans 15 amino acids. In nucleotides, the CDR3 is TGTGCCACCAGTGACACGACTAGCGGGGCAGATACGCAGTATTTT. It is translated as CATSDTTSGADTQYF.

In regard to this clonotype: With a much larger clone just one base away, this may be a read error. For the CDR3, the DNA is TGTGCCAACACGCCGGCAGGAAACACTGAAGCTTTCTTT. It codes for CANTPAGNTEAFF. V and J are TRBV7-6 and TRBJ1-1; no definite D call. Germline CDR1 is SGHVS and CDR2 is FNYEAQ. Trimming took 10 bases from V and 2 from J, leaving 14 bases between them. There are 13 residues in the CDR3.

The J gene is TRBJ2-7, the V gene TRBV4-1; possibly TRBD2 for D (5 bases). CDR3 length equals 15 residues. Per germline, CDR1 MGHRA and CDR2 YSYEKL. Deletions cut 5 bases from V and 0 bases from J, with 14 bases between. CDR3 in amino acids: CASSEAGGLSYEQYF. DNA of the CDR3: TGCGCCAGCAGCGAAGCTGGAGGTCTCTCCTACGAGCAGTACTTC.

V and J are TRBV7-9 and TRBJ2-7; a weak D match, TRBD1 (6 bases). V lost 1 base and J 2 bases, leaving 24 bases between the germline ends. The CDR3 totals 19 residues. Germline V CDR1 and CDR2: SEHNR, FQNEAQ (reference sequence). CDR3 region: CASSLEPRPGADTTYEQYF. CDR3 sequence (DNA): TGTGCCAGCAGCTTAGAGCCCCGCCCAGGGGCCGATACCACCTACGAGCAGTACTTC. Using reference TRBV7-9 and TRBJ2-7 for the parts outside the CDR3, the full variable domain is DTGVSQNPRHKITKRGQNVTFRCDPISEHNRLYWYRQTLGQGPEFLTYFQNEAQLEKSRLLSDRFSAERPKGSFSTLEIQRTEQGDSAMYLCASSLEPRPGADTTYEQYFGPGTRLTVT.

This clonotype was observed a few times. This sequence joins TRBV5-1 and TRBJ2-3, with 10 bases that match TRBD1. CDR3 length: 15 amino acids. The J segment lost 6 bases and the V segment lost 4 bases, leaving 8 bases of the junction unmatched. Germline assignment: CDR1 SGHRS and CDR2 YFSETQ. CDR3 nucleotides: TGCGCCAGCAGCCAAGGGACAGGGGAGGGGGATACGCAGTATTTT. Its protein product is CASSQGTGEGDTQYF.

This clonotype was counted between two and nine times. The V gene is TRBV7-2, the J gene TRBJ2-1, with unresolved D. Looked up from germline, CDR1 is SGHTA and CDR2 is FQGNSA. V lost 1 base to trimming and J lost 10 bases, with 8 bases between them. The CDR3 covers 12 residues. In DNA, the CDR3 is TGTGCCAGCAGCTTAGATGTGGGGGAGCAGTTCTTC. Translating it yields CASSLDVGEQFF.

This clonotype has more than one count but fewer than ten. DNA of the CDR3: TGTGCCATCAGTGACGGAGCGAGGAACACAGATACGCAGTATTTT. The encoded protein is CAISDGARNTDTQYF. The V call is TRBV10-3, the J call TRBJ2-3; D is undetermined. The CDR3 extends over 15 amino acids. Deletions cut 3 bases from V and 2 bases from J, with 12 bases between. CDR1 is ENHRY and CDR2 is SYGVKD in the germline V gene.

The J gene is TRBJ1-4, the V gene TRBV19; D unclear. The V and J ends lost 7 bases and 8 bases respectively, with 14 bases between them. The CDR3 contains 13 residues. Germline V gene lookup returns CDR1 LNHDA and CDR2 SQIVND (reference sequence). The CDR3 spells CASNEEVGEKLFF. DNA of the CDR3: TGTGCCAGTAATGAGGAAGTGGGAGAAAAACTGTTTTTT.

The CDR3 DNA follows: TGTGCCAGCAGCCGAACAGGGTCTTATGAAAAACTGTTTTTT. This translates into CASSRTGSYEKLFF. This chain uses TRBV5-6 with TRBJ1-4, with TRBD1 as a possible D gene (6 bases). The ends were cut back, 4 bases at V and 6 bases at J, with 13 bases in the middle. Germline assignment: CDR1 SGHDT and CDR2 YYEEEE. CDR3 length: 14 residues.

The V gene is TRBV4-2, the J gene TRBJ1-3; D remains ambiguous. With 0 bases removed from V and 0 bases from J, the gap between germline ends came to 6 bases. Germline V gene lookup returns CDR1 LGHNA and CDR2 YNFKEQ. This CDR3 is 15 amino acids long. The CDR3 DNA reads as TGTGCCAGCAGCCAAGAGAGAATCTCTGGAAACACCATATATTTT. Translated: CASSQERISGNTIYF.

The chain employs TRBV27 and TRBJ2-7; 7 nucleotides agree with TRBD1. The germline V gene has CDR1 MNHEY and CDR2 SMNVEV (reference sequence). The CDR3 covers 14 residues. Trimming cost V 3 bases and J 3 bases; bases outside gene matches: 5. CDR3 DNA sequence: TGTGCCAGCAGTTTCGGGCAGGGGGTCTACGAGCAGTACGTC. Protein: CASSFGQGVYEQYV.

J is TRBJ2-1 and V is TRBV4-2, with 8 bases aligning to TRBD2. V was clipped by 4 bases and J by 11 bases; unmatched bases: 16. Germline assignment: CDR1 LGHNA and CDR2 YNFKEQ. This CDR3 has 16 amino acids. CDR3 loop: CASSREDSGGPSKQFF. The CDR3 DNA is TGTGCCAGCAGCCGAGAAGACAGCGGGGGCCCTAGTAAGCAGTTCTTC.

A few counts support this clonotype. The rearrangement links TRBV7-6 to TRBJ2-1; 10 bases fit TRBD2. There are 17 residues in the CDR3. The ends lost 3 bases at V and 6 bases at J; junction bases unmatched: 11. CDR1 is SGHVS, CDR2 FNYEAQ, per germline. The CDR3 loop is CASSFIFGTSELNEQFF. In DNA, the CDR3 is TGTGCCAGCAGCTTTATATTCGGGACTAGCGAACTCAATGAGCAGTTCTTC.

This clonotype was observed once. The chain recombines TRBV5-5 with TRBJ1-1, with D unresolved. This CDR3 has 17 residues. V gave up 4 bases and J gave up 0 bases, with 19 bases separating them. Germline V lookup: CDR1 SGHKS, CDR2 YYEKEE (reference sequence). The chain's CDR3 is CASSTGSVGRLNTEAFF. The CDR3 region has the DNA TGTGCCAGCAGCACGGGCTCCGTTGGGCGGTTGAACACTGAAGCTTTCTTT.

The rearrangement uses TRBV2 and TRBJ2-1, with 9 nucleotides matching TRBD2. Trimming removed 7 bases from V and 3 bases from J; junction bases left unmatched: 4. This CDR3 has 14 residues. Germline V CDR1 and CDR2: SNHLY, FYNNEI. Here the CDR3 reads CASKSGGNYNEQFF. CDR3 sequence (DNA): TGTGCCAGCAAGAGCGGGGGGAACTACAATGAGCAGTTCTTC.

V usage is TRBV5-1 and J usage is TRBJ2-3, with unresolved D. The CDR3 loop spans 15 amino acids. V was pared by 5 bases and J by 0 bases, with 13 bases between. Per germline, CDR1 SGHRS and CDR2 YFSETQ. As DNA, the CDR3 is TGCGCCAGCAGTGAGGAAAGGGCTAGCACAGATACGCAGTATTTT. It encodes CASSEERASTDTQYF.

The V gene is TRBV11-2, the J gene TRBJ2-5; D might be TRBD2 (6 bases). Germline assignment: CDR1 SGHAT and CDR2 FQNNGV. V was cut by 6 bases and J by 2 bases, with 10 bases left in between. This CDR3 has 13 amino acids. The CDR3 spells CASRSGVQETQYF. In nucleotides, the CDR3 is TGTGCCAGCAGATCGGGGGTACAAGAGACCCAGTACTTC.

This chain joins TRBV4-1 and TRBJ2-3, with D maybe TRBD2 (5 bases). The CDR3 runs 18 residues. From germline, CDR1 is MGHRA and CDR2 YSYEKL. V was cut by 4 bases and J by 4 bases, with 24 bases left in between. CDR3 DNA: TGCGCCAGCAGCCCATATTCAAGCGGTACGGGGTCCCCAGATACGCAGTATTTT. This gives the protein CASSPYSSGTGSPDTQYF.